Below are 18 T cell receptor beta chains sequenced from a single sample in a study of identifying expanded T cells in peripheral blood. TCRdb's copy holds only in-frame clones and misses some; the assay was immunoSEQ multiplex PCR. Among about 80,000 clones, more than 75% were seen once, and the ten largest hold roughly 19%. Input material: blood. The receptors here all came from a person between 18 and 75 years old in good health.

The chain employs TRBV7-9 and TRBJ1-4; no firm D call. The V end was cut by 0 bases, the J end by 5 bases, with 1 base between. Looked up from germline, CDR1 is SEHNR and CDR2 is FQNEAQ (reference sequence). The CDR3 is 12 amino acids. In DNA form, the CDR3 reads TGTGCCAGCAGCTTAGCGAATGAAAAACTGTTTTTT. Protein sequence: CASSLANEKLFF.

The rearrangement links TRBV5-8 to TRBJ2-6; the D is unclear. V lost 4 bases to trimming and J lost 0 bases, with 11 bases between them. The germline V gene has CDR1 SGHTS and CDR2 YDEGEE. This CDR3 comprises 16 residues. CDR3 in amino acids: CASSRAHGSGANVLTF. The CDR3 DNA reads as TGTGCCAGCAGCAGGGCCCACGGCTCTGGGGCCAACGTCCTGACTTTC. The variable domain in full, with the rest retrieved from reference TRBV5-8 and TRBJ2-6, is EAGVTQSPTHLIKTRGQQATLRCSPISGHTSVYWYQQALGLGLQFLLWYDEGEERNRGNFPPRFSGRQFPNYSSELNVNALELEDSALYLCASSRAHGSGANVLTFGAGSRLTVL.

CDR3 in amino acids: CASSSPSRDNGYTF. The CDR3 nucleotides read TGTGCCAGCAGTTCCCCTAGCAGGGACAATGGCTACACCTTC. This chain uses TRBV6-5 with TRBJ1-2; D is perhaps TRBD1 (6 bases). Trimming shortened V by 4 bases and J by 6 bases, and 15 bases separated the two germline ends. Germline CDR1 MNHEY, CDR2 SVGAGI. The CDR3 extends over 14 amino acids.

The chain uses TRBV6-1 and TRBJ2-2; D is unresolved. The CDR3 has 15 residues. Germline loops: CDR1 MNHNS, CDR2 SASEGT. V was pared by 4 bases and J by 7 bases, with 16 bases between. The CDR3 reads CASSGLSGFGGELFF. The CDR3 nucleotides are TGTGCCAGCAGTGGACTCAGTGGCTTTGGCGGGGAGCTGTTTTTT.

The count of this clone is one. V gene TRBV4-3 combines with J gene TRBJ1-5; 7 bases match TRBD1. V dropped 0 bases and J dropped 1; count of bases not matched to a gene: 9. Germline lookup yields CDR1 LGHNA and CDR2 YSLEER. This CDR3 region has 18 residues. The CDR3 protein is CASSQEARGRGSNQPQHF. Written as DNA, the CDR3 is TGCGCCAGCAGCCAAGAGGCAAGGGGGCGTGGGAGCAATCAGCCCCAGCATTTT.

This chain links TRBV25-1 with TRBJ2-5, with D tentatively TRBD1 or TRBD2 (6 bases each). The better agreement between TRBJ2-7 and the DNA end casts doubt on the J call. The CDR3 has 13 amino acids. Germline loops: CDR1 MGHDK, CDR2 SYGVNS. The CDR3 DNA sequence: TGTGCCAGCAGTGCCCAAGGGGGACTCGAGCAGTACTTC. It translates to CASSAQGGLEQYF.

This chain connects TRBV19 to TRBJ2-7, with 7 bases fitting TRBD2. From germline, CDR1 is LNHDA and CDR2 SQIVND (reference sequence). There are 15 residues in the CDR3. The J segment lost 0 bases and the V segment lost 1 base, leaving 3 bases of the junction unmatched. The CDR3: CASSIGAGSSYEQYF. CDR3 coding DNA: TGTGCCAGTAGTATAGGAGCGGGGAGCTCCTACGAGCAGTACTTC.

The genes are TRBV6-6 and TRBJ2-5, with D possibly TRBD2 on 6 matching bases. This CDR3 comprises 14 residues. Germline-derived CDR1 and CDR2 are MNHNY and SVGAGI (reference sequence). With 10 bases removed from V and 0 bases from J, the gap between germline ends came to 15 bases. CDR3 sequence: CATAGLPYQETQYF. CDR3 DNA: TGTGCCACGGCGGGGCTACCGTACCAAGAGACCCAGTACTTC.

The chain links TRBV6-6 to TRBJ2-3; 11 bases are shared with TRBD2. Per germline, CDR1 MNHNY and CDR2 SVGAGI (reference sequence). The CDR3 is 14 amino acids. J was trimmed by 8 bases and V by 7 bases; bases with no gene match: 8. CDR3 DNA: TGTGCCAGCATACTAGCGGGGGATCCGGGTACGCAGTATTTT. This encodes CASILAGDPGTQYF.

J is TRBJ2-2 and V is TRBV4-3; D gene uncertain. The CDR3 totals 11 residues. Trimming pared 0 bases from V and 11 bases from J, leaving 4 bases between. CDR1 and CDR2 (germline): LGHNA, YSLEER. The CDR3 coding sequence is TGCGCCAGCAGCCAAGAGCGCGAGCTGTTTTTT. Encoded protein: CASSQERELFF.

This chain connects TRBV9 to TRBJ2-3; the D is unclear. The V gene lost 3 bases and the J gene lost 9 bases, with 14 bases spanning the gap. Germline V gene sequence: CDR1 SGDLS, CDR2 YYNGEE. CDR3 length: 13 amino acids. CDR3 amino acids: CASSEDGESTQYF. The CDR3 DNA is TGTGCCAGCAGCGAAGATGGCGAGAGCACGCAGTATTTT.

The chain employs TRBV9 and TRBJ2-5; either TRBD1 or TRBD2 may fit D (7 bases each). The germline V gene encodes CDR1 SGDLS and CDR2 YYNGEE. This CDR3 comprises 13 residues. The V end lost 4 bases, the J end lost 5 bases, and 12 bases lay between the germline ends. CDR3 nucleotides: TGTGCCAGCAGCCCAGGGGGGGAGGAGACCCAGTACTTC. Residues: CASSPGGEETQYF.

The V call is TRBV7-9, the J call TRBJ2-5; the D gene is possibly TRBD1 (5 bases). Trimming removed 3 bases at V and 6 bases at J, with 17 bases between. The CDR3 runs to 15 residues. Germline loops: CDR1 SEHNR, CDR2 FQNEAQ (reference sequence). This CDR3 reads CASSFALGQGKTQYF. The CDR3 bases are TGTGCCAGCAGCTTCGCCTTGGGGCAGGGAAAGACCCAGTACTTC.

This clone came up a few times. The rearrangement joins TRBV6-5 to TRBJ1-6; D gene uncertain. The CDR3 sequence is 13 residues long. CDR1 and CDR2 (germline): MNHEY, SVGAGI. The V and J ends lost 6 bases and 9 bases respectively, with 12 bases between them. CDR3 coding DNA: TGTGCCAGCAGACCGGCCGGCCGTTCACCCCTCCACTTT. It yields the protein CASRPAGRSPLHF.

This clone was seen a single time. CDR3 sequence: CASIAIEQFF. DNA for the CDR3: TGTGCCAGCATAGCCATCGAGCAGTTCTTC. The V call is TRBV2, the J call TRBJ2-1; no definite D call. Germline CDR1 SNHLY, CDR2 FYNNEI. The CDR3 sequence is 10 residues long. Trimming stripped 7 bases from V and 10 bases from J, with 8 bases between.

The rearrangement links TRBV14 to TRBJ2-2, with 8 bases lining up with TRBD1. CDR1 is SGHDN, CDR2 FVKESK, per germline. The CDR3 is 16 amino acids. V lost 2 bases, J lost 0 bases, and 2 bases stayed unmatched. As DNA, the CDR3 is TGTGCCAGCAGCCAACAGGGGGCCACGAACACCGGGGAGCTGTTTTTT. Residues: CASSQQGATNTGELFF.

Many counts were recorded for this clone. This chain uses TRBV7-2 with TRBJ2-1, with 7 nucleotides matching TRBD1. J lost 0 bases, V lost 5 bases, and 4 bases had no gene match. Germline V gives CDR1 SGHTA, CDR2 FQGNSA. This CDR3 is 15 amino acids long. CDR3: CASSLGQTSYNEQFF. The CDR3 DNA follows: TGTGCCAGCAGCCTGGGACAGACCTCCTACAATGAGCAGTTCTTC.

J is TRBJ2-6 and V is TRBV6-1, with D uncertain. The CDR3 has 16 residues. CDR1 is MNHNS and CDR2 is SASEGT in the germline V gene. V was trimmed by 3 bases and J by 2 bases, leaving 11 bases between them. Here the CDR3 reads CASSDNMGTGANVLTF. The CDR3 region has the DNA TGTGCCAGCAGTGATAATATGGGGACTGGGGCCAACGTCCTGACTTTC.